A selection of T cell receptor beta chains follows, all from one sample in a study of T cell responses to AZD1222 COVID-19 vaccine. The protocol was immunoSEQ multiplex PCR, while the TCRdb copy is restricted to in-frame clones and leaves out a portion. Seen here are around 73,000 clones, 80% to 90% observed once, and the top ten hold 9% to 9.5%. Sample: peripheral blood, taken 28 days after the second AZD1222 dose. The source is an adult who received the AZD1222 COVID-19 vaccine. Each CDR3 is given with its conserved first and last residue. Fields, in order: J gene, V gene, D gene, clone size, CDR3 protein, CDR3 DNA. The D gene is left open where the match is weak. The size field is filled for only some rows; it gives once, few, many or a size class.

>TRBJ2-6|TRBV5-4|TRBD1|NA
CASSPGQGSFGANVLTF
TGTGCCAGCAGCCCGGGACAGGGGAGTTTTGGGGCCAACGTCCTGACTTTC
>TRBJ1-4|TRBV18|NA|NA
CASSPDHGGEGEKLFF
TGTGCCAGCTCACCCGACCACGGGGGCGAGGGTGAAAAACTGTTTTTT
>TRBJ1-1|TRBV18|NA|NA
CASLTKVGTEAFF
TGTGCCAGCCTCACGAAAGTTGGCACTGAAGCTTTCTTT
>TRBJ1-1|TRBV29-1|NA|NA
CSVPLPGWEVTEAFF
TGCAGCGTTCCACTCCCGGGATGGGAGGTGACTGAAGCTTTCTTT
>TRBJ1-1|TRBV3-1/TRBV3-2|NA|NA
CASSLAGGNTEAFF
TGTGCCAGCAGCCTCGCTGGCGGGAACACTGAAGCTTTCTTT
>TRBJ1-1|TRBV24-1|NA|NA
CATSGTTANTEAFF
TGTGCCACCAGTGGAACGACAGCGAACACTGAAGCTTTCTTT
>TRBJ1-3|TRBV19|NA|NA
CASKDSSGNTIYF
TGTGCCAGTAAGGACAGCTCTGGAAACACCATATATTTT
>TRBJ2-3|TRBV7-9|TRBD2|NA
CASSILAGVTQYF
TGTGCCAGCAGCATCCTAGCGGGAGTTACGCAGTATTTT
>TRBJ1-2|TRBV4-1|TRBD1|NA
CASSSGTGNYGYTF
TGCGCCAGCAGCTCCGGGACAGGGAACTATGGCTACACCTTC
>TRBJ2-5|TRBV3-1/TRBV3-2|NA|NA
CASSLAPTTRGTQYF
TGTGCCAGCAGCCTAGCACCCACTACCAGGGGGACCCAGTACTTC
>TRBJ1-5|TRBV19|NA|NA
CASSIQGRNQPQHF
TGTGCCAGTAGTATACAGGGACGCAATCAGCCCCAGCATTTT
>TRBJ1-1|TRBV9|NA|NA
CASSVLMNTEAFF
TGTGCCAGCAGCGTCCTCATGAACACTGAAGCTTTCTTT
>TRBJ1-2|TRBV7-2|TRBD1|NA
CASSFQGAGGYTF
TGTGCCAGCAGCTTCCAGGGGGCTGGGGGCTACACCTTC
>TRBJ2-7|TRBV6-2/TRBV6-3|NA|few
CASSPSYEQYF
TGTGCCAGCAGTCCCTCCTACGAGCAGTACTTC
>TRBJ1-1|TRBV4-3|NA|NA
CASSQDDVENTEAFF
TGCGCCAGCAGCCAAGATGACGTGGAGAACACTGAAGCTTTCTTT
>TRBJ1-2|TRBV5-6|NA|once
CASSSNYGYTF
TGTGCCAGCAGCTCGAACTATGGCTACACCTTC
>TRBJ1-3|TRBV4-3|NA|once
CASSQGSGSGNTIYF
TGCGCCAGCAGCCAAGGTTCGGGCTCTGGAAACACCATATATTTT
>TRBJ2-7|TRBV5-1|NA|NA
CASNDPGSYEQYF
TGCGCCAGCAATGACCCGGGGTCCTACGAGCAGTACTTC
>TRBJ2-5|TRBV9|NA|NA
CASSAGLSTQETQYF
TGTGCCAGCAGCGCGGGACTCTCAACCCAAGAGACCCAGTACTTC
>TRBJ2-2|TRBV5-4|NA|NA
CASSLGGGDTGELFF
TGTGCCAGCAGCTTAGGTGGGGGAGACACCGGGGAGCTGTTTTTT
>TRBJ1-3|TRBV7-8|TRBD1|NA
CASSPRPGQHSGNTIYF
TGTGCCAGCAGCCCCCGTCCGGGACAGCACTCTGGAAACACCATATATTTT
>TRBJ2-5|TRBV6-1|NA|NA
CASSERNGRPPYF
TGTGCCAGCAGTGAACGTAACGGGCGGCCTCCCTACTTC
>TRBJ1-2|TRBV5-5|NA|NA
CASSSTSGGANYGYTF
TGTGCCAGCAGCTCAACCTCCGGTGGAGCTAACTATGGCTACACCTTC
>TRBJ1-6|TRBV27|NA|NA
CASSWGPLPLHF
TGTGCCAGCAGCTGGGGTCCTCTCCCCCTCCACTTT
>TRBJ1-4|TRBV18|NA|NA
CASSPSGEKLFF
TGTGCCAGCTCACCTTCCGGAGAAAAACTGTTTTTT
>TRBJ2-3|TRBV5-1|TRBD2|NA
CATTDGLAGGYTDTQYF
TGCGCCACTACGGATGGACTAGCGGGGGGCTACACAGATACGCAGTATTTT
>TRBJ1-2|TRBV7-9|NA|once
CASSLDRDRGYTF
TGTGCCAGCAGCTTAGACAGGGATCGTGGCTACACCTTC
>TRBJ2-5|TRBV2|NA|NA
CASSNSGALQETQYF
TGTGCCAGCAGTAATAGCGGAGCCCTCCAAGAGACCCAGTACTTC
>TRBJ2-2|TRBV3-1/TRBV3-2|NA|NA
CASSQGSPGELFF
TGTGCCAGCAGCCAAGGTAGCCCCGGGGAGCTGTTTTTT
>TRBJ2-4|TRBV7-2|NA|NA
CASSLGPPRGLLNF
TGTGCCAGCAGCTTAGGTCCCCCCAGGGGCCTCTTGAACTTC
>TRBJ1-2|TRBV25-1|NA|NA
CASSGLGSYGYTF
TGTGCCAGCAGCGGCTTGGGGAGCTATGGCTACACCTTC
>TRBJ1-1|TRBV6-5|NA|NA
CASSYSAGAWTEAFF
TGTGCCAGCAGTTACTCGGCAGGGGCTTGGACTGAAGCTTTCTTT
>TRBJ1-2|TRBV7-9|NA|once
CASSLSGQNLYGYTF
TGTGCCAGCAGCTTATCCGGACAGAACCTCTATGGCTACACCTTC
>TRBJ1-2|TRBV29-1|TRBD1|NA
CSVTGTGLSHGYTF
TGCAGCGTAACGGGGACAGGGCTTTCCCATGGCTACACCTTC
>TRBJ1-1|TRBV3-1/TRBV3-2|TRBD1|once
CASSQGDSLDTEAFF
TGTGCCAGCAGCCAAGGGGACAGCTTAGACACTGAAGCTTTCTTT
>TRBJ2-1|TRBV24-1|NA|few
CATSDFNGGMDEQFF
TGTGCCACCAGTGATTTTAACGGCGGGATGGATGAGCAGTTCTTC
>TRBJ2-3|TRBV5-1|TRBD2|NA
CASSLASGSSTDTQYF
TGCGCCAGCAGCTTGGCTAGCGGCTCTAGCACAGATACGCAGTATTTT
>TRBJ1-3|TRBV5-5|NA|once
CASSPGGSRNTIYF
TGTGCCAGCAGCCCCGGGGGCTCCCGAAACACCATATATTTT